The source of this T cell receptor (beta chain) is a study of T cells after yellow fever vaccination. Study overall: Those fractions that held only low numbers of cells were prepared using the SMART-Seq v4 Ultra Low Input RNA kit.

Study outcomes and limitations: Abundant bulk-derived clonotypes could contaminate FACS-sorted repertoires. Weaker, the secondary response peaked sooner, at day 5 versus 15.

Turning to this clonotype: As yet, its antigen is unknown.

Trimming cost V 0 bases and J 0 bases, with 11 bases left between them. The CDR3 loop spans 16 amino acids. The germline V gene has CDR1 SGDLS and CDR2 YYNGEE. TCRdb reprocessed the 5' RACE reads with MiXCR, giving one entry per CDR3 protein. The sample includes about 320,000 distinct CDR3 sequences, around 11% of them seen just once. This chain uses TRBV9 with TRBJ2-3, with D perhaps matching TRBD1 (5 bases). Sequencing was performed on CD4+ T cells sorted from PBMCs, taken 45 days after the yellow fever booster vaccination. This TCR came from a man aged 18 to 30 who received the YFV17D yellow fever vaccine. The CDR3 DNA sequence: TGTGCCAGCAGCGTAGAGGCAGGGCGCAGCACAGATACGCAGTATTTT. The encoded protein is CASSVEAGRSTDTQYF.